The following is a T cell receptor (beta chain) sequence with its context. Its antigen is unknown. A much bigger clone sits one base away, suggesting this may be a read error. These data come from a study of T cells in Graves' hyperthyroidism and ophthalmopathy. Overall study findings and caveats: Most thyroid clonotypes expanded above 0.001 were also detected in blood.

The CDR3 is 13 residues long. Deletions cut 5 bases from V and 2 bases from J, with 10 bases between. TCR beta CDR3 region amplification was performed from RNA transcripts. A set of HTBI primers served as the primers for a first-round RT-PCR of the TCR CDR3. TCRdb used MiXCR to reprocess the multiplex PCR reads, holding one entry per CDR3 protein. This sample yields 300,000 to 450,000 distinct CDR3 sequences, of which around an eighth are seen a single time; less than 25% belongs to the top ten. The sequence came from a man under 40 with Graves' hyperthyroidism that later progressed to Graves' ophthalmopathy. The V call is TRBV12-3 or TRBV12-4, the J call TRBJ2-7; D remains ambiguous. Sequences were obtained from blood. Here the CDR3 reads CASSRWGPYEQYF. In DNA form, the CDR3 reads TGTGCCAGCAGTCGCTGGGGTCCCTACGAGCAGTACTTC.